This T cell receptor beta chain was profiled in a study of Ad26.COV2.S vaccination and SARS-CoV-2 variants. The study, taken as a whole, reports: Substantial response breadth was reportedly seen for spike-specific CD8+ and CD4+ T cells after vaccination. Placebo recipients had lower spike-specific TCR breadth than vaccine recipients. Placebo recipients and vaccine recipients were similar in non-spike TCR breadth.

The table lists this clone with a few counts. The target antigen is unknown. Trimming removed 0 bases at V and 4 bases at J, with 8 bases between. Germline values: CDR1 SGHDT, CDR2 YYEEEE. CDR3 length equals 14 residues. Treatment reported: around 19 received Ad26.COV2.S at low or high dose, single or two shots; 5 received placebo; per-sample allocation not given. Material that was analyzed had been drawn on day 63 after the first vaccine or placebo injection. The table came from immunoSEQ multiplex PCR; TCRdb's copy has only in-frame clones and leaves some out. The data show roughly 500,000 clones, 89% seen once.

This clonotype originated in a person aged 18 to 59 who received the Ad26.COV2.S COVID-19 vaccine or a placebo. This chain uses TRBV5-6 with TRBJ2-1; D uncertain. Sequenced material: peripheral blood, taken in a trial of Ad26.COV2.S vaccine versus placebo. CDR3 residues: CASSLAVPYNEQFF. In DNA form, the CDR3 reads TGTGCCAGCAGCTTGGCGGTACCTTACAATGAGCAGTTCTTC.